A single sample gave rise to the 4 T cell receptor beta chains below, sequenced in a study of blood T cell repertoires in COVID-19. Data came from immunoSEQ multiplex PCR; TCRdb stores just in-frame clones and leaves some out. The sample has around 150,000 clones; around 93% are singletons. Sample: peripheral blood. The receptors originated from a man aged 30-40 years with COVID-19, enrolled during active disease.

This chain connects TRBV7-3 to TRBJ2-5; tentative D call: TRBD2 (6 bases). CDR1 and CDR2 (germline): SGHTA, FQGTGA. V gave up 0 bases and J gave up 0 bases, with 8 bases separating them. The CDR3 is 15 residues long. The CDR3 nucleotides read TGTGCCAGCAGCTTAACCAGGGACTACCAAGAGACCCAGTACTTC. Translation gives CASSLTRDYQETQYF.

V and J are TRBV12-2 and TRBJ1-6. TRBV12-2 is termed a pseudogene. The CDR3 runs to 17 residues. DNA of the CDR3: TGTGCAAGTCGCTTTTCGCTGATTGGGATGAGGGATTCACCCCTCCACTTT. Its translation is CASRFSLIGMRDSPLHF.

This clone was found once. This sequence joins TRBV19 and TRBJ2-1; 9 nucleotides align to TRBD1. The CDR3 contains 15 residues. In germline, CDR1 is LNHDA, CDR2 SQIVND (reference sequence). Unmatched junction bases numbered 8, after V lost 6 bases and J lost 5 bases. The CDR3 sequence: CASRWGTGLNNEQFF. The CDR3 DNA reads TGTGCCAGTAGATGGGGGACAGGGCTAAACAATGAGCAGTTCTTC. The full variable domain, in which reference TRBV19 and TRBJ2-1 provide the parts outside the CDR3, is DGGITQSPKYLFRKEGQNVTLSCEQNLNHDAMYWYRQDPGQGLRLIYYSQIVNDFQKGDIAEGYSVSREKKESFPLTVTSAQKNPTAFYLCASRWGTGLNNEQFFGPGTRLTVL.

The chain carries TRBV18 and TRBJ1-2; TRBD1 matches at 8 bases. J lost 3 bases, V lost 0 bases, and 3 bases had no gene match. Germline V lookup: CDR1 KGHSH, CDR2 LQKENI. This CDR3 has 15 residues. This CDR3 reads CASSPPRTGYYGYTF. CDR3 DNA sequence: TGTGCCAGCTCACCACCGAGGACAGGGTACTATGGCTACACCTTC. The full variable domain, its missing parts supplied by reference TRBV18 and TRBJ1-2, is NAGVMQNPRHLVRRRGQEARLRCSPMKGHSHVYWYRQLPEEGLKFMVYLQKENIIDESGMPKERFSAEFPKEGPSILRIQQVVRGDSAAYFCASSPPRTGYYGYTFGSGTRLTVV.